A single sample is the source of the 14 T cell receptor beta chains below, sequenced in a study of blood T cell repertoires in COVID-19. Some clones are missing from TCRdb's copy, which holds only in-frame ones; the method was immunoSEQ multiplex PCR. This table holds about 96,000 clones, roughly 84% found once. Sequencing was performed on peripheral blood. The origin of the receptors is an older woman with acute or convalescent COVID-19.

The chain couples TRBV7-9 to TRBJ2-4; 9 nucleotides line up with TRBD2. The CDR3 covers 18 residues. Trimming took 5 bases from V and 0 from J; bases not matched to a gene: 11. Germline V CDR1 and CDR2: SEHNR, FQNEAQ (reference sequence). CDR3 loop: CASSRQRGDLLAKNIQYF. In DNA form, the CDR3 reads TGTGCCAGCAGCCGCCAGCGGGGGGACCTACTAGCCAAAAACATTCAGTACTTC.

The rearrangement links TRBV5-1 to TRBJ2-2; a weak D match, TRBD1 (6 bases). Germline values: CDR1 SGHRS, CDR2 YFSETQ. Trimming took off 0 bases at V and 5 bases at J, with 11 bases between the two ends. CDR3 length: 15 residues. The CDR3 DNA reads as TGCGCCAGCAGCTTGGGTGGGGGCCGAACCGGGGAGCTGTTTTTT. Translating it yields CASSLGGGRTGELFF.

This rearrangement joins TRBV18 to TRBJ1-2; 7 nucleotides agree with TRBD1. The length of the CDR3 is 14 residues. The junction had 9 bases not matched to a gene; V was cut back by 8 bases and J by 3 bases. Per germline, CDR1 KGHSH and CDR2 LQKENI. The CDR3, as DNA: TGTGCCAGCGCCCGACAGGGAGGAGACTATGGCTACACCTTC. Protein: CASARQGGDYGYTF.

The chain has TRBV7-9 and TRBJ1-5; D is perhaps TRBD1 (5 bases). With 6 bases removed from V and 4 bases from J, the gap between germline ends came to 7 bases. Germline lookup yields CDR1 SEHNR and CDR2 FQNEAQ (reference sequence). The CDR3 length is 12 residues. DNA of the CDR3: TGTGCCAGCAGATCAGGGAATCAGCCCCAGCATTTT. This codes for CASRSGNQPQHF. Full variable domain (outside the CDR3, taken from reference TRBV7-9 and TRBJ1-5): DTGVSQNPRHKITKRGQNVTFRCDPISEHNRLYWYRQTLGQGPEFLTYFQNEAQLEKSRLLSDRFSAERPKGSFSTLEIQRTEQGDSAMYLCASRSGNQPQHFGDGTRLSIL.

CDR3 sequence: CASRIKQGARNGYTF. Here the CDR3 DNA reads TGTGCCAGTAGGATTAAACAGGGGGCGCGTAATGGCTACACCTTC. The chain links TRBV19 to TRBJ1-2; 9 bases line up with TRBD1. CDR1 is LNHDA, CDR2 SQIVND, per germline (reference sequence). After removal of 6 bases from V and 6 bases from J, the junction contained 11 bases not matched to a gene. CDR3 length: 15 amino acids.

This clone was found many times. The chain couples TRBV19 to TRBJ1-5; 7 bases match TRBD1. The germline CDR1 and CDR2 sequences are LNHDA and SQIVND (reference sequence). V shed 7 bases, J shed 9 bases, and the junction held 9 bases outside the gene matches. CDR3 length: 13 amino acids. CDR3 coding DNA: TGTGCCAGTACCTCTAGGGGGCGCGGGCCCCAGCATTTT. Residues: CASTSRGRGPQHF. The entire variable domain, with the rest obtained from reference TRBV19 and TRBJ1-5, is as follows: DGGITQSPKYLFRKEGQNVTLSCEQNLNHDAMYWYRQDPGQGLRLIYYSQIVNDFQKGDIAEGYSVSREKKESFPLTVTSAQKNPTAFYLCASTSRGRGPQHFGDGTRLSIL.

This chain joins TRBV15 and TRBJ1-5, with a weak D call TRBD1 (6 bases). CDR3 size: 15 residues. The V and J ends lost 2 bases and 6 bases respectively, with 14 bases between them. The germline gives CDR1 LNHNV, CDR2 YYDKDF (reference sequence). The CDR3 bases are TGTGCCACCAGCAGAAATTTCGAAGGGGGTCAGCCCCAGCATTTT. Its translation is CATSRNFEGGQPQHF. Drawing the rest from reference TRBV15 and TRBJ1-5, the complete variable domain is DAMVIQNPRYQVTQFGKPVTLSCSQTLNHNVMYWYQQKSSQAPKLLFHYYDKDFNNEADTPDNFQSRRPNTSFCFLDIRSPGLGDTAMYLCATSRNFEGGQPQHFGDGTRLSIL.

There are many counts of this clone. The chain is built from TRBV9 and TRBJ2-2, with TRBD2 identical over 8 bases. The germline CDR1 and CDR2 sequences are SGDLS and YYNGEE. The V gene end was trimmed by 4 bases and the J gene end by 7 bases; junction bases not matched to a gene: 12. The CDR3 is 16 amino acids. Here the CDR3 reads CASSTDAGGQGGELFF. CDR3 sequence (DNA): TGTGCCAGCAGCACAGACGCGGGGGGCCAGGGCGGGGAGCTGTTTTTT.

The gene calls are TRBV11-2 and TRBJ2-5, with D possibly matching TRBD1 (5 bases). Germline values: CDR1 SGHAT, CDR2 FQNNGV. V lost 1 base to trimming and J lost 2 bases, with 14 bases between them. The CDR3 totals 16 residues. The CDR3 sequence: CASSLASGILQETQYF. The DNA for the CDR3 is TGTGCCAGCAGCTTAGCCTCAGGGATCCTGCAAGAGACCCAGTACTTC.

CDR3 residues: CASNRQGVKWGYTF. The DNA for the CDR3 is TGTGCCAGCAATCGACAGGGGGTCAAATGGGGCTACACCTTC. V is TRBV9 and J is TRBJ1-2, with 9 bases fitting TRBD1. The CDR3 contains 14 residues. CDR1 is SGDLS and CDR2 is YYNGEE in the germline V gene. Trimming removed 6 bases from V and 8 bases from J; junction bases left unmatched: 11.

CDR3 in DNA: TGTGCCAGCAGCTTAAATTTGGGGGGTGCAGATACGCAGTATTTT. Amino acids: CASSLNLGGADTQYF. The chain combines TRBV7-2 with TRBJ2-3, with D perhaps TRBD2 (6 bases). CDR3 length: 15 amino acids. Per germline, CDR1 SGHTA and CDR2 FQGNSA. The V end was cut by 2 bases, the J end by 4 bases, with 13 bases between.

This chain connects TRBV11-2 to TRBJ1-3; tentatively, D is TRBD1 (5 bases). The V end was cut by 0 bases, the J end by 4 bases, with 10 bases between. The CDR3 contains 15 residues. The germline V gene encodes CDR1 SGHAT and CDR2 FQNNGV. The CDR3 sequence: CASSLDRAGGNTIYF. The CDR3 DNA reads TGTGCCAGCAGCTTAGACAGGGCAGGAGGAAACACCATATATTTT.

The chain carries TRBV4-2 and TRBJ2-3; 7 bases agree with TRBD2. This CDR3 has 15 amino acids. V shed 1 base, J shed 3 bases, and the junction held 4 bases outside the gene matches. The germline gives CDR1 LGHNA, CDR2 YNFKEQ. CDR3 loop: CASSQGEGLTDTQYF. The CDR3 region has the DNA TGTGCCAGCAGCCAAGGGGAGGGACTTACAGATACGCAGTATTTT.

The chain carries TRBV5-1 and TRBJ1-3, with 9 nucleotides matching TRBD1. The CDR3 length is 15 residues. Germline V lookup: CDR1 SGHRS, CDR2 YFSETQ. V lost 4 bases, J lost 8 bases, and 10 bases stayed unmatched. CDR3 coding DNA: TGCGCCAGCAGCCGCGGGGACAGGGCAAGCTACACCATATATTTT. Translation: CASSRGDRASYTIYF.